This T cell receptor (beta chain) was captured in a study of blood T cell repertoires in COVID-19 (dated by TCRdb to the early 2020s). With regard to the full study: The collaborator samples originated in the United States, Italy and Spain and spanned the acute and convalescent phases of COVID-19. Samples came from the ongoing ImmuneRACE study (first 160 participants) plus 1,254 subjects from 6 global collaborators. The repertoires were released in a freely available public database meant as a resource for research on the immune response to SARS-CoV-2. The material from the prospective study consisted of cDNA or gDNA derived from T cells, B-cell-depleted T cells, or PBMCs. The sample metadata nearly always contained a de-identified subject ID, COVID-19 status, age in years and sex. The dataset comprised deeply sampled blood TCRbeta repertoires from subjects exposed to, actively infected with, or recovered from COVID-19. Where HLA class I and class II types were available, the types were taken from metadata supplied by the sample provider, not from assay-based typing.

A note on this clone: Its recognized antigen is unknown. There are no base qualities to consult, and no much larger clone falls within one base.

The germline V gene specifies SGHDT as CDR1 and YYEEEE as CDR2. Spanning cysteine to phenylalanine, the CDR3 consists of 14 amino acids. CDR3 DNA is the only sequence kept; it has 42 bases, read in frame from the first base. Cut back by 4 bases and 7 bases, the V and J ends lie 14 bases apart. TCRbeta CDR3 regions were amplified from genomic DNA using the immunoSEQ Assay, a bias-controlled multiplex PCR. As for how the authors treated the data: The number of nucleated cells in each sample was estimated by amplification of reference gene primers within the assay. Sequence reads were collapsed and filtered to measure the absolute abundance of every unique TCRbeta CDR3 rearrangement. For each sample, productive Simpson clonality was calculated as the square root of Simpson's diversity index across productive rearrangements. Imported from immuneACCESS, the table was reduced by TCRdb to in-frame sequences with V and J called. These copies leave out some clones; in studies compared against another copy, an unresolved V gene accounts for under half, and the cause of the remainder is not known. Clonal size and the V and J genes are those of that table, whereas D and trimming came from the DNA. Within this sample are roughly 320,000 clones, with 90% to 95% of them counted one time only. Roughly 3.9% of the sample rests with the top ten.

Participants in the prospective study were enrolled through a virtual design, were aged about 18 to 89 years, and lived in approximately 25 United States geographic areas. To assign participants to cohorts, the prospective study relied on clinical history that participants themselves reported in a screening survey and a study questionnaire. A participant counted as exposed if, within 2 weeks of entering the study, that participant had been in contact with someone who had a PCR-confirmed or clinician-diagnosed COVID-19 case. Mobile phlebotomists in the prospective study collected whole blood, serum and a nasopharyngeal or oropharyngeal swab from every participant. Additional blood draws and questionnaires over an approximately two-month period could optionally be provided by prospective study participants. Before DNA extraction, prospective study blood samples were shipped either frozen or at room temperature.

The paper's findings and limits, for the study overall: The amount of clinical and demographic metadata varied by source and participant and was provided uncurated.

Recombination joined TRBV5-6 with TRBJ2-2; D gene: possibly TRBD2, on 5 matching bases. Source material: PBMCs or T cells enriched from blood (not recorded which). The source of this sequence is a woman in her twenties or thirties who had been exposed to COVID-19. The nucleotide sequence reads TGTGCCAGCAGCATCGGCCTCGGAGGCGGGGAGCTGTTTTTT. This yields the protein CASSIGLGGGELFF. The variable domain in full, with residues beyond the CDR3 obtained from the reference TRBV5-6 and TRBJ2-2 genes, is DAGVTQSPTHLIKTRGQQVTLRCSPKSGHDTVSWYQQALGQGPQFIFQYYEEEERQRGNFPDRFSGHQFPNYSSELNVNALLLGDSALYLCASSIGLGGGELFFGEGSRLTVL.